This passage covers 14 T cell receptor beta chains from one sample sequenced in a study of cytomegalovirus exposure and HLA in healthy donors. PCR amplification relied on 60 Vbeta primers (plus 13 Jbeta primers). The method was immunoSEQ multiplex PCR; TCRdb's version includes in-frame clones alone and lacks a portion of them. The sample totals 100,000 to 150,000 clones. Sequenced sample: PBMCs. The receptors were sampled from a middle-aged woman in good health and CMV-seronegative.

V usage is TRBV5-6 and J usage is TRBJ1-2; TRBD1 might be the D (6 bases). There are 12 residues in the CDR3. V shed 5 bases and J shed 8 bases, with 13 bases lying between them. Per the germline V gene, CDR1 is SGHDT and CDR2 is YYEEEE. The CDR3 nucleotides are TGTGCCAGCAGTGCGGGGGGCCGAGGCTACACCTTC. It translates to CASSAGGRGYTF.

The gene calls are TRBV5-6 and TRBJ1-4; 11 bases map to TRBD1. The CDR3 is made up of 16 amino acids. V lost 3 bases to trimming and J lost 8 bases; unmatched junction nucleotides: 9. Germline lookup yields CDR1 SGHDT and CDR2 YYEEEE. CDR3 DNA: TGTGCCAGCAGCTGGACAGGGGGCGAGAATTTCGAAAAACTGTTTTTT. Translating it yields CASSWTGGENFEKLFF. Supplemented by reference TRBV5-6 and TRBJ1-4, the full variable domain reads DAGVTQSPTHLIKTRGQQVTLRCSPKSGHDTVSWYQQALGQGPQFIFQYYEEEERQRGNFPDRFSGHQFPNYSSELNVNALLLGDSALYLCASSWTGGENFEKLFFGSGTQLSVL.

This chain links TRBV28 with TRBJ2-4, with TRBD1 as a possible D gene (6 bases). The CDR3 runs to 14 residues. In germline, CDR1 is MDHEN, CDR2 SYDVKM. V lost 5 bases to trimming and J lost 9 bases, with 17 bases between them. This CDR3 is CASSPLTGRGIQYF. The CDR3 DNA reads as TGTGCCAGCAGTCCGCTGACAGGCAGGGGCATTCAGTACTTC.

The CDR3 DNA sequence: TGTGCCAGCAGCTTAGGCAGCGGCTCTGGGGCCAACGTCCTGACTTTC. This translates into CASSLGSGSGANVLTF. The rearrangement joins TRBV7-2 to TRBJ2-6, with D maybe TRBD2 (5 bases). The CDR3 covers 16 residues. The germline CDR1 and CDR2 sequences are SGHTA and FQGNSA. Trimming shortened V by 1 base and J by 0 bases, and 7 bases separated the two germline ends.

J is TRBJ1-4 and V is TRBV9, with D unresolved. CDR3 length equals 16 residues. V lost 3 bases to trimming and J lost 3 bases, with 15 bases between them. The germline gives CDR1 SGDLS, CDR2 YYNGEE. This chain's CDR3 is CASSASTGIPNEKLFF. The CDR3 nucleotides read TGTGCCAGCAGCGCTTCAACGGGGATCCCTAATGAAAAACTGTTTTTT. Combining the CDR3 with reference TRBV9 and TRBJ1-4 gives the whole variable domain DSGVTQTPKHLITATGQRVTLRCSPRSGDLSVYWYQQSLDQGLQFLIQYYNGEERAKGNILERFSAQQFPDLHSELNLSSLELGDSALYFCASSASTGIPNEKLFFGSGTQLSVL.

The chain combines TRBV28 with TRBJ2-7; D unresolved. This CDR3 spans 11 amino acids. V lost 5 bases and J 3 bases, leaving 5 bases between the germline ends. Germline V gives CDR1 MDHEN, CDR2 SYDVKM. CDR3 sequence (DNA): TGTGCCAGCAGTCCCTACTACGAGCAGTACTTC. Translated: CASSPYYEQYF.

The rearrangement joins TRBV27 to TRBJ2-5, with D unresolved. CDR3 length equals 14 residues. The ends were cut back, 1 base at V and 6 bases at J, with 12 bases in the middle. Germline CDR1 is MNHEY and CDR2 is SMNVEV (reference sequence). The CDR3 loop is CASSLFPSQKTQYF. In DNA form, the CDR3 reads TGTGCCAGCAGTTTATTTCCCAGTCAGAAGACCCAGTACTTC.

The chain links TRBV10-3 to TRBJ1-2, with D unclear. The CDR3 extends over 11 amino acids. Trimming took 6 bases from V and 4 from J, leaving 6 bases between them. CDR1 and CDR2 (germline): ENHRY, SYGVKD. CDR3 loop: CAISQAYGYTF. The CDR3 DNA reads as TGTGCCATCAGCCAAGCCTATGGCTACACCTTC.

This rearrangement joins TRBV28 to TRBJ2-7; 8 nucleotides match TRBD2. V gave up 4 bases and J gave up 7 bases; unmatched junction bases: 9. Per germline, CDR1 MDHEN and CDR2 SYDVKM. This CDR3 has 14 amino acids. CDR3 in DNA: TGTGCCAGCAGTTCCCACAGCGGGGGACGGGAGCAGTACGTC. This encodes CASSSHSGGREQYV.

The chain carries TRBV9 and TRBJ2-5, with 7 bases lining up with TRBD1. The better agreement between TRBJ2-7 and the DNA end casts doubt on the J call. CDR1 and CDR2 from the germline V gene are SGDLS and YYNGEE. This CDR3 region has 13 residues. CDR3 amino acids: CASSGLTGDEQYF. The CDR3 nucleotides are TGTGCCAGCAGCGGACTTACAGGGGACGAGCAGTACTTC.

This chain uses TRBV9 with TRBJ2-7; 7 nucleotides align to TRBD1. V shed 3 bases and J 5 bases; nucleotides not matched to a gene: 2. Germline CDR1 is SGDLS and CDR2 is YYNGEE. This CDR3 is built from 12 residues. This chain's CDR3 is CASSGQGDEQYF. The CDR3 nucleotides are TGTGCCAGCAGCGGGCAGGGGGACGAGCAGTACTTC.

The chain carries TRBV5-4 and TRBJ2-7; D is unclear. The V end lost 0 bases, the J end lost 3 bases, and 7 bases lay between the germline ends. This CDR3 is built from 13 residues. Germline V gene sequence: CDR1 SGHNT, CDR2 YYREEE (reference sequence). This CDR3 is CASSLVGSYEQYF. The CDR3 DNA follows: TGTGCCAGCAGCTTGGTTGGCAGCTACGAGCAGTACTTC.

This rearrangement joins TRBV9 to TRBJ2-1; TRBD1 agrees at 9 bases. The germline gives CDR1 SGDLS, CDR2 YYNGEE. After removal of 3 bases from V and 11 bases from J, the junction contained 12 bases not matched to a gene. CDR3 length: 15 residues. The CDR3, as DNA: TGTGCCAGCAGCGCTTCGACAGGGGGGGGCCGGAAGCAGTTCTTC. Protein: CASSASTGGGRKQFF.

This chain connects TRBV19 to TRBJ1-5, with 7 bases aligning to TRBD1. CDR1 is LNHDA and CDR2 is SQIVND in the germline V gene (reference sequence). The length of the CDR3 is 17 residues. V dropped 0 bases and J dropped 4; count of bases not matched to a gene: 9. CDR3 nucleotides: TGTGCCAGTAGTATAGATCGACAGGGTCGGGGTAATCAGCCCCAGCATTTT. Its translation is CASSIDRQGRGNQPQHF. Complete variable domain (other parts from reference TRBV19 and TRBJ1-5): DGGITQSPKYLFRKEGQNVTLSCEQNLNHDAMYWYRQDPGQGLRLIYYSQIVNDFQKGDIAEGYSVSREKKESFPLTVTSAQKNPTAFYLCASSIDRQGRGNQPQHFGDGTRLSIL.